Sequencing of this T cell receptor beta chain was carried out in a study of blood T cells in healthy people across ages. Using a J-beta primer mix together with a sample-barcoded 5' primer, a second PCR was run for about 6 to 11 cycles. Every sample returned 2.5 million or more CDR3-containing paired-end reads. TCRdb re-analysed the 5' RACE reads in MiXCR, keeping a single row per CDR3 protein. The repertoire includes about a million distinct CDR3 sequences, around two fifths of them detected once, and about 12% sits in the top ten. CDR1 and CDR2 (germline): SGHDN, FVKESK. The CDR3 has 14 amino acids. The V gene end was trimmed by 1 base and the J gene end by 0 bases; junction bases not matched to a gene: 0. Per-sample yields of isolated PBMCs were at least 6 million. This clonotype came up many times.

This TCR derives from a young man in good health. This chain links TRBV14 with TRBJ2-7, with 7 bases that match TRBD1. Material: blood. CDR3 protein: CASSQGDSSYEQYF. CDR3 DNA: TGTGCCAGCAGCCAAGGGGACAGCTCCTACGAGCAGTACTTC. Combining the CDR3 with reference TRBV14 and TRBJ2-7 gives the whole variable domain EAGVTQFPSHSVIEKGQTVTLRCDPISGHDNLYWYRRVMGKEIKFLLHFVKESKQDESGMPNNRFLAERTGGTYSTLKVQPAELEDSGVYFCASSQGDSSYEQYFGPGTRLTVT.